This entry lists 6 T cell receptor beta chains sequenced from one sample in a study of blood T cell repertoires in COVID-19. Produced via immunoSEQ multiplex PCR; TCRdb's table is partial and in-frame only. The sample records more than 250,000 clones, roughly 86% being singletons. Sequencing used PBMCs or T cells enriched from blood (not recorded which). These receptors were taken from a woman aged 18-29 years who had recovered from COVID-19.

This chain links TRBV15 with TRBJ1-5, with D maybe TRBD1 (5 bases). The CDR3 loop spans 15 amino acids. V was clipped by 5 bases and J by 10 bases, with 21 bases between them. CDR1 and CDR2 from the germline V gene are LNHNV and YYDKDF (reference sequence). The CDR3 spells CATSPLGGAEEPQHF. In nucleotides, the CDR3 is TGTGCCACCAGCCCTTTAGGAGGGGCTGAGGAACCCCAGCATTTT.

The chain joins TRBV4-1 to TRBJ1-5; a possible D gene is TRBD1 (6 bases). Germline assignment: CDR1 MGHRA and CDR2 YSYEKL. The CDR3 loop spans 16 amino acids. With 4 bases removed from V and 1 base from J, the gap between germline ends came to 14 bases. CDR3 sequence: CASSRKGQSSNQPQHF. The DNA of the CDR3 is TGCGCCAGCAGCCGAAAAGGACAGTCGAGCAATCAGCCCCAGCATTTT.

V gene TRBV29-1 combines with J gene TRBJ1-3; D is possibly TRBD1 (5 bases). Germline V gene data show CDR1 as SQVTM and CDR2 as ANQGSEA. This CDR3 region has 13 residues. The V and J ends lost 1 base and 9 bases respectively, with 13 bases between them. This chain's CDR3 is CSVEGGGESTIYF. CDR3 DNA sequence: TGCAGCGTTGAAGGGGGGGGAGAAAGCACCATATATTTT. Full variable domain (missing parts from reference TRBV29-1 and TRBJ1-3): SAVISQKPSRDICQRGTSLTIQCQVDSQVTMMFWYRQQPGQSLTLIATANQGSEATYESGFVIDKFPISRPNLTFSTLTVSNMSPEDSSIYLCSVEGGGESTIYFGEGSWLTVV.

This clone has only a few counts. The chain joins TRBV15 to TRBJ1-5, with D perhaps matching TRBD1 (6 bases). CDR1 is LNHNV, CDR2 YYDKDF, per germline (reference sequence). Trimming left V 4 bases short and J 4 bases short, with 8 bases between. The CDR3 is 13 residues long. CDR3 bases: TGTGCCACCAGCAACAGGGTTAATCAGCCCCAGCATTTT. Protein product: CATSNRVNQPQHF.

This clone was picked up a small number of times. This rearrangement joins TRBV5-1 to TRBJ2-7, with 7 bases that match TRBD2. CDR3 length: 13 residues. V was clipped by 4 bases and J by 7 bases; unmatched bases: 8. The germline CDR1 and CDR2 sequences are SGHRS and YFSETQ. The CDR3 reads CASSPDVGGEQYF. The DNA of the CDR3 is TGCGCCAGCAGCCCGGACGTCGGGGGGGAGCAGTACTTC.

The rearrangement uses TRBV19 and TRBJ1-5, with TRBD1 as a possible D gene (6 bases). The CDR3 loop spans 14 amino acids. V was trimmed by 6 bases and J by 1 base, leaving 10 bases between them. Germline-derived CDR1 and CDR2 are LNHDA and SQIVND (reference sequence). CDR3: CASRAQGSNQPQHF. The CDR3 DNA sequence: TGTGCCAGTAGAGCACAGGGAAGCAATCAGCCCCAGCATTTT.